The text below deals with one T cell receptor beta chain. Its antigen is not identified. Gene names follow the mouse nomenclature. Sequencing ends 1 residue short of the CDR3 end; the germline J gene provides the rest. The V gene's germline CDR1 is KGHPV and CDR2 FQNQEV (reference sequence). This CDR3 has 15 residues. The trim removed 5 bases at V and 0 bases at J, leaving 3 bases unmatched. The sample originates from a study of tissue T cells after allogeneic stem cell transplantation. Findings and limits, study-wide: Within patients, tissue anatomy strongly shaped TCR repertoire composition. Shared clones across patients were few; motif clustering revealed tissue-specific shared signatures.

Sequencing was performed with immunoSEQ multiplex PCR; in TCRdb, only in-frame clones are kept and a portion is missing. The sample lists about 9,000 clones, more than 35% occurring once. Time point denoted: mouse harvest day 14 after allogeneic transplant. Each mouse received 10^7 T-cell-depleted marrow cells plus 10^6 splenic CD5+ T cells by tail vein. This mouse GVHD model was MHC-mismatched B6 to BALB/c, profiled day 7 or 14. The clonotype comes from a female BALB/c mouse given C57BL/6 T cells with graft-versus-host disease after an allogeneic hematopoietic cell transplant. The chain couples TRBV26 to TRBJ2-1; TRBD1 matches at 8 bases. Material for sequencing was skin. CDR3 DNA, as far as it was read: TGTGCCAGCAGTGGGACAGGATATAACTATGCTGAGCAGTTC. Translated, it gives CASSGTGYNYAEQF. The entire CDR3 protein reads CASSGTGYNYAEQFF.